Listed below are T cell receptor beta chains from one sample, sequenced in a study of blood T cell repertoires in COVID-19. This table comes from immunoSEQ multiplex PCR, and its TCRdb copy is limited to in-frame clones, with some not included. The table records 250,000 to 300,000 clones, more than 70% of them present only once. The sequencing input was peripheral blood. These receptors were obtained from an elderly man with acute or convalescent COVID-19. Each CDR3 is given with its conserved first and last residue. The order of the fields is J gene, V gene, CDR3 protein.

j_gene: TRBJ2-6; v_gene: TRBV19; CDR3aa: CASSRGQGLLSGANVLTF
j_gene: TRBJ1-6; v_gene: TRBV6-5; CDR3aa: CASSYSFNSPLHF
j_gene: TRBJ2-2; v_gene: TRBV9; CDR3aa: CASSPRGRANTGELFF
j_gene: TRBJ1-1; v_gene: TRBV3-1/TRBV3-2; CDR3aa: CASSQGTGFLLQWNTEAFF
j_gene: TRBJ2-2; v_gene: TRBV18; CDR3aa: CASSQQYSGELFF
j_gene: TRBJ2-5; v_gene: TRBV3-1/TRBV3-2; CDR3aa: CASSPPLKETQYF
j_gene: TRBJ2-1; v_gene: TRBV2; CDR3aa: CASSEWTSGSEQFF
j_gene: TRBJ1-1; v_gene: TRBV13; CDR3aa: CASSTYRGTEAFF
j_gene: TRBJ1-1; v_gene: TRBV10-3; CDR3aa: CANRQVSREAFF
j_gene: TRBJ2-1; v_gene: TRBV9; CDR3aa: CASSPRTRLTEQFF
j_gene: TRBJ2-7; v_gene: TRBV6-6; CDR3aa: CASREPGGIYEQYF
j_gene: TRBJ2-6; v_gene: TRBV12-5; CDR3aa: CASDRLAGGGANVLTF
j_gene: TRBJ2-5; v_gene: TRBV3-1/TRBV3-2; CDR3aa: CASSQIGGQETQYF
j_gene: TRBJ1-1; v_gene: TRBV5-1; CDR3aa: CASSLNSLNTEAFF
j_gene: TRBJ2-7; v_gene: TRBV10-2; CDR3aa: CASSESGRSYEQYF
j_gene: TRBJ2-2; v_gene: TRBV5-1; CDR3aa: CASSFASGDTGELFF
j_gene: TRBJ2-3; v_gene: TRBV19; CDR3aa: CASSLGRTDTQYF
j_gene: TRBJ1-4; v_gene: TRBV30; CDR3aa: CAWSASGSTNEKLFF